This T cell receptor (beta chain) was retrieved from a study of blood T cell repertoires in COVID-19. At the level of the study: The United States, Italy and Spain supplied acute and convalescent COVID-19 samples. T cells, B-cell-depleted T cells, or PBMCs provided the cDNA or gDNA that served as material.

How the authors handled the data: Estimates of nucleated cell counts were drawn from the amplification of reference gene primers. Here immunoSEQ multiplex PCR was the method, and the copy in TCRdb shows in-frame clones only, minus some. Clone size and V and J calls were adopted from that table, with D and trimming inferred from the DNA. The sample carries 100,000 or so clones, roughly 84% recorded once. This clone came up once. The sample consisted of peripheral blood. The receptor was derived from a man under 40 in a cohort sampled during active COVID-19.

This CDR3 is CASSSAGGNGNTIYF. The CDR3 DNA is TGTGCCAGCAGTTCCGCAGGGGGGAACGGAAACACCATATATTTT. The genes are TRBV28 and TRBJ1-3; 7 positions match TRBD1. CDR1 and CDR2 (germline): MDHEN, SYDVKM. J was trimmed by 4 bases and V by 4 bases; bases with no gene match: 7. The CDR3 extends over 15 amino acids.